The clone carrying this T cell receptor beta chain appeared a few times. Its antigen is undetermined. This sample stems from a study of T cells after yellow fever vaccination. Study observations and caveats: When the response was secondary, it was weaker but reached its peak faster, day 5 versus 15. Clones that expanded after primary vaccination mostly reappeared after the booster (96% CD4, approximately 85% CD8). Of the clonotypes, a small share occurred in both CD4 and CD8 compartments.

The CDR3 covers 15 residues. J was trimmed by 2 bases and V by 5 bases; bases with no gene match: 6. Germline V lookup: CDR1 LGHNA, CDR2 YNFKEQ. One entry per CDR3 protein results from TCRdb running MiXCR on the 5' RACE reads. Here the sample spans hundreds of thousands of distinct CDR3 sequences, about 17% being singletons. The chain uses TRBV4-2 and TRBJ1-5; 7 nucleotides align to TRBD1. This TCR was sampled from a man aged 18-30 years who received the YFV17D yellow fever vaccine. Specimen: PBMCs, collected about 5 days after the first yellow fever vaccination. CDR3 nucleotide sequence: TGTGCCAGCAGCAGAGACAGGGTCGGCAATCAGCCCCAGCATTTT. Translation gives CASSRDRVGNQPQHF.